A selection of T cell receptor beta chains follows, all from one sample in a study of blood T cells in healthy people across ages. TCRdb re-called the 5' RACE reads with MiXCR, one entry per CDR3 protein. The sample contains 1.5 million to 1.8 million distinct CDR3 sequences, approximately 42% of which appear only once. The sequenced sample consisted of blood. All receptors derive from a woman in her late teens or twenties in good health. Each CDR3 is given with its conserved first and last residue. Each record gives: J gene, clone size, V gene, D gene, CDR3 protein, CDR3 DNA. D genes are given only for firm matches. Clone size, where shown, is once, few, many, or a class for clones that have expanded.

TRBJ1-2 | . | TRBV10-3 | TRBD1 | CAISERTGVYGYTF | TGTGCCATCAGTGAGAGGACAGGGGTCTATGGCTACACCTTC
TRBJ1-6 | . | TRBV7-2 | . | CASNPRGAYNSPLHF | TGTGCCAGCAACCCGAGAGGGGCATATAATTCACCCCTCCACTTT
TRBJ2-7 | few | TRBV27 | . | CASTAGSTYEQYF | TGTGCCAGCACGGCAGGATCCACCTACGAGCAGTACTTC
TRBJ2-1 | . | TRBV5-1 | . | CASSLGPTGGKDNEQFF | TGCGCCAGCAGCTTGGGACCCACCGGGGGCAAGGACAATGAGCAGTTCTTC
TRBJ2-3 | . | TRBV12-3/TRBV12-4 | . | CASSLSSESTDTQYF | TGTGCCAGCAGTCTTTCGTCAGAGAGCACAGATACGCAGTATTTT
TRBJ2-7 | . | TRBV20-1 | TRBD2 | CSARAESASGVSYEQYF | TGCAGTGCTAGAGCGGAATCGGCTAGCGGGGTCTCCTACGAGCAGTACTTC
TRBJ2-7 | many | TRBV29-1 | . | CSVGPGYNEQYF | TGCAGCGTCGGTCCGGGGTACAATGAGCAGTACTTC
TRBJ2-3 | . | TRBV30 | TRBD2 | CAWSNGGGPTSTDTQYF | TGTGCCTGGAGTAACGGCGGGGGGCCCACCAGCACAGATACGCAGTATTTT
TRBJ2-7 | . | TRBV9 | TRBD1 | CAGRTGPSYEQYF | TGTGCCGGACGGACAGGACCTTCCTACGAGCAGTACTTC
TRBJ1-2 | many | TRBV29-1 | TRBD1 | CSVLEGQERNGYTF | TGCAGCGTCCTTGAGGGACAGGAGAGGAATGGCTACACCTTC
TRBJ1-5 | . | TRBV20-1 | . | CSAWSGLSNQPQHF | TGCAGTGCTTGGAGTGGATTGAGCAATCAGCCCCAGCATTTT
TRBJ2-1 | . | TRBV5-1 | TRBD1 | CASSPTIGQGGSDNEQFF | TGCGCCAGCAGCCCGACAATCGGACAGGGTGGTTCTGACAATGAGCAGTTCTTC
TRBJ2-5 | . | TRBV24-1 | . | CATSDVLQGEETQYF | TGTGCCACCAGTGATGTGCTACAGGGTGAAGAGACCCAGTACTTC
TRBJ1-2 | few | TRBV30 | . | CAVHRTSHYGYTF | TGTGCTGTACACCGGACTTCCCACTATGGCTACACCTTC
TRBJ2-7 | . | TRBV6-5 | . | CATSKGRKLYEQYF | TGTGCCACCTCGAAGGGACGTAAACTCTACGAGCAGTACTTC
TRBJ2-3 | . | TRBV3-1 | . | CASSQSEYTDTQYF | TGTGCCAGCAGCCAATCGGAGTACACAGATACGCAGTATTTT
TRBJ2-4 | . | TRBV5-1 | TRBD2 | CASSGSLAGTYNEQYF | TGCGCCAGCAGCGGGTCTTTAGCGGGAACTTACAATGAGCAGTACTTC
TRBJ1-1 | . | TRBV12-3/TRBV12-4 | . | CASSFAGSTTEAFF | TGTGCCAGCAGTTTCGCAGGGAGTACCACTGAAGCTTTCTTT
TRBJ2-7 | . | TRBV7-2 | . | CASSFGGIYEQYF | TGTGCCAGCAGCTTCGGGGGTATATACGAGCAGTACTTC
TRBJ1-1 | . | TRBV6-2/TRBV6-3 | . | CASNYDPRRDTEAFF | TGTGCCAGCAACTACGACCCTAGGAGGGACACTGAAGCTTTCTTT
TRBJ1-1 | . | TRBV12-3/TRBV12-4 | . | CASSFSVHTEAFF | TGTGCCAGCAGTTTTTCGGTGCACACTGAAGCTTTCTTT
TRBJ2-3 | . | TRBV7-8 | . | CASSRRRGADTQYF | TGTGCCAGCAGCAGACGGAGAGGGGCAGATACGCAGTATTTT
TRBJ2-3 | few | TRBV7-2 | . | CASSHGGANTQYF | TGTGCCAGCAGCCATGGGGGGGCGAATACGCAGTATTTT
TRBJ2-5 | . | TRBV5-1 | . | CASSLRFQRPGAQYF | TGCGCCAGCAGCTTGAGGTTCCAGCGGCCGGGGGCCCAGTACTTC
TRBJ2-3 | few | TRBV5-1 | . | CASSLAGNVADTQYF | TGCGCCAGCAGCTTGGCCGGGAACGTCGCAGATACGCAGTATTTT
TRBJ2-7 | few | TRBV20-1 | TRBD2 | CSAPPSGGAYEQYF | TGCAGTGCCCCTCCTAGCGGGGGGGCCTACGAGCAGTACTTC
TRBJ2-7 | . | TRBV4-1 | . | CASSRVSYLYEQYF | TGCGCCAGCAGCCGAGTCAGTTACCTCTACGAGCAGTACTTC
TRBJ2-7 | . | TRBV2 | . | CASSVVRGQGYEQYF | TGTGCCAGCAGTGTTGTTAGAGGTCAGGGCTACGAGCAGTACTTC
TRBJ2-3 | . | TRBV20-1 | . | CSAYGLSDTQYF | TGCAGTGCTTACGGACTGTCAGATACGCAGTATTTT